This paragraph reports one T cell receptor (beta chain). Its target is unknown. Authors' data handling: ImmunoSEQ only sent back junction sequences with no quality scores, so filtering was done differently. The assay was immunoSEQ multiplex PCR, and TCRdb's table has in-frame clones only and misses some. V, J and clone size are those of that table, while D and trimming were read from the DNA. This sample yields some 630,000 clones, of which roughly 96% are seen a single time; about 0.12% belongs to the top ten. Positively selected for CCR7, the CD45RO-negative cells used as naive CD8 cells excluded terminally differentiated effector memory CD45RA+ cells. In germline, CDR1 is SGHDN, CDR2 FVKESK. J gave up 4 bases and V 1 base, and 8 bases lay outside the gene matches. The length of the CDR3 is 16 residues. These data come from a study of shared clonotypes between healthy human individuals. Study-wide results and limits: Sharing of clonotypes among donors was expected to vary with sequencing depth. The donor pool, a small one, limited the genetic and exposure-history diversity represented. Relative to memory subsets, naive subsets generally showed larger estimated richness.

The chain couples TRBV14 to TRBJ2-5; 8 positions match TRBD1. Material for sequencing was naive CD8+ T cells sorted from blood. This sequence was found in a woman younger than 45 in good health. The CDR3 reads CASSQGGRGLGETQYF. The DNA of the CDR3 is TGTGCCAGCAGCCAAGGCGGCAGGGGGCTTGGAGAGACCCAGTACTTC.